Listed below are T cell receptor beta chains from one sample, sequenced in a study of blood T cell repertoires in COVID-19. Using immunoSEQ multiplex PCR, the repertoire was profiled, and TCRdb retains in-frame clones only, with some absent. The sample holds a few hundred thousand clones, 80% to 90% seen once. Material for sequencing was PBMCs or T cells enriched from blood (not recorded which). The receptors were gathered from a man between 25 and 39 years old who had recovered from COVID-19. CDR3s include the opening cysteine and the closing phenylalanine or tryptophan. The order of the fields is J gene, clone size, V gene, D gene, CDR3 protein, CDR3 DNA. D genes are given only for firm matches. Only some rows state a clone size, as once, few, many or a class for expanded clones.

>TRBJ2-2|NA|TRBV6-4|TRBD1
CASTLTGSSGELFF
TGTGCCAGCACCTTGACAGGGTCGTCCGGGGAGCTGTTTTTT
>TRBJ1-5|NA|TRBV19|NA
CASSIGGSSKPNQPQHF
TGTGCCAGTTCCATTGGGGGGAGTTCGAAACCCAATCAGCCCCAGCATTTT
>TRBJ2-7|NA|TRBV30|NA
CAWSPTLGSSYEQYF
TGTGCCTGGAGTCCTACCTTGGGGAGCTCCTACGAGCAGTACTTC
>TRBJ2-3|NA|TRBV27|NA
CASSLRSQGGSDTQYF
TGTGCCAGCAGTTTAAGGTCACAGGGAGGGTCAGATACGCAGTATTTT
>TRBJ1-1|NA|TRBV6-5|NA
CASSYGGISTEAFF
TGTGCCAGCAGTTACGGAGGGATTTCCACTGAAGCTTTCTTT
>TRBJ2-1|few|TRBV5-1|TRBD2
CASNLSGGSYNEQFF
TGCGCCAGCAACCTAAGCGGGGGTAGCTACAATGAGCAGTTCTTC
>TRBJ1-1|NA|TRBV30|TRBD1
CAWSHPGTGKTEAFF
TGTGCCTGGAGTCACCCCGGGACAGGGAAAACTGAAGCTTTCTTT
>TRBJ1-2|NA|TRBV14|NA
CASSSEGLPNYGYTF
TGTGCCAGCAGCTCCGAGGGCCTCCCAAACTATGGCTACACCTTC
>TRBJ2-1|NA|TRBV18|NA
CASSPPPGNNEQFF
TGTGCCAGCTCCCCCCCGCCAGGGAACAATGAGCAGTTCTTC
>TRBJ1-2|NA|TRBV2|NA
CASSEGALDGYTF
TGTGCCAGCAGTGAAGGGGCCTTGGATGGCTACACCTTC